Listed below are T cell receptor beta chains from one sample, sequenced in a study of regulatory T cells in long-lasting Graves disease. TCRdb reprocessed the multiplex PCR reads via MiXCR and lists one record per CDR3 protein. The sample consists of roughly 400,000 distinct CDR3 sequences, less than 25% of them appearing once. Sequences were derived from peripheral blood mononuclear cells (PBMCs), sampled when the disease was refractory, from a patient treated with antithyroid drugs. Receptors were obtained from a female donor with Graves disease. CDR3s include the opening cysteine and the closing phenylalanine or tryptophan.

j_call: TRBJ2-7; v_call: TRBV6-5; cdr3_aa: CASSYTGGFSDEQYF
j_call: TRBJ2-3; v_call: TRBV10-3; cdr3_aa: CAISEGTGSWDTQYF
j_call: TRBJ2-5; v_call: TRBV7-8; cdr3_aa: CASSSAPGLAGSQETQYF
j_call: TRBJ1-4; v_call: TRBV7-8; cdr3_aa: CASSPRQTATNEKLFF
j_call: TRBJ1-1; v_call: TRBV12-3/TRBV12-4; cdr3_aa: CASRIDSLNTEAFF
j_call: TRBJ2-2; v_call: TRBV3-1; cdr3_aa: CASSQHPGELFF
j_call: TRBJ2-7; v_call: TRBV11-1; cdr3_aa: CASSLGDTGSYPFEQYF
j_call: TRBJ2-2; v_call: TRBV24-1; cdr3_aa: CATSDLRRLHTGELLF
j_call: TRBJ2-7; v_call: TRBV28; cdr3_aa: CASSLGGLVTSEQYF
j_call: TRBJ2-6; v_call: TRBV28; cdr3_aa: CASSPWDRASSGANVLTF
j_call: TRBJ1-1; v_call: TRBV11-2; cdr3_aa: CASSSPIERTGRAFF
j_call: TRBJ2-7; v_call: TRBV5-1; cdr3_aa: CASSVGLAGGPPSYKQYF
j_call: TRBJ2-3; v_call: TRBV7-9; cdr3_aa: CASSSRDRDSTDTQYF
j_call: TRBJ2-1; v_call: TRBV2; cdr3_aa: CASSEAPQTSYNEQFF
j_call: TRBJ1-4; v_call: TRBV19; cdr3_aa: CASSTQQTTNEKLFF
j_call: TRBJ2-7; v_call: TRBV27; cdr3_aa: CASGGQGAHEQYF
j_call: TRBJ1-2; v_call: TRBV15; cdr3_aa: CATSRGPSPSGGGYTF
j_call: TRBJ2-7; v_call: TRBV7-2; cdr3_aa: CASSLYKLAGVGNEQYF
j_call: TRBJ2-2; v_call: TRBV5-1; cdr3_aa: CASSLRNPHGAGELFF
j_call: TRBJ2-4; v_call: TRBV27; cdr3_aa: CASSLSRSAVAKNIQYF
j_call: TRBJ2-3; v_call: TRBV19; cdr3_aa: CATSTDTQYF
j_call: TRBJ2-7; v_call: TRBV28; cdr3_aa: CASIKISGKAYEQYF
j_call: TRBJ2-7; v_call: TRBV6-2/TRBV6-3; cdr3_aa: CASSSAGNMKYEQYF
j_call: TRBJ2-1; v_call: TRBV2; cdr3_aa: CASRSGGGSGSINEQFF
j_call: TRBJ2-5; v_call: TRBV6-1; cdr3_aa: CASSRTGGTETQYF
j_call: TRBJ2-7; v_call: TRBV27; cdr3_aa: CASSFSGDIHEQYF
j_call: TRBJ2-1; v_call: TRBV29-1; cdr3_aa: CSVDRQFAGYNEQFF
j_call: TRBJ2-7; v_call: TRBV12-3/TRBV12-4; cdr3_aa: CASRGVAGGIHEQYF
j_call: TRBJ2-1; v_call: TRBV7-2; cdr3_aa: CASSLDTSGDNEQFF
j_call: TRBJ2-7; v_call: TRBV11-1; cdr3_aa: CASSPFGGLEEQYF
j_call: TRBJ1-2; v_call: TRBV5-1; cdr3_aa: CASRKWLEGAGGYTF
j_call: TRBJ1-1; v_call: TRBV20-1; cdr3_aa: CSAPTHLENTEAFF
j_call: TRBJ2-4; v_call: TRBV6-2/TRBV6-3; cdr3_aa: CASSSKGEGKNIQYF
j_call: TRBJ1-1; v_call: TRBV2; cdr3_aa: CASSVQGTNTEAFF
j_call: TRBJ1-3; v_call: TRBV5-1; cdr3_aa: CASSTGSGNTIYF
j_call: TRBJ1-4; v_call: TRBV12-3/TRBV12-4; cdr3_aa: CASSFGGMNEKLFF
j_call: TRBJ1-4; v_call: TRBV16; cdr3_aa: CASSQSLGDNEKLFF
j_call: TRBJ2-5; v_call: TRBV2; cdr3_aa: CASYLRLAAQETQYF
j_call: TRBJ1-3; v_call: TRBV12-3/TRBV12-4; cdr3_aa: CASSIKPGGTIYF
j_call: TRBJ2-2; v_call: TRBV7-9; cdr3_aa: CASSPRTSANTGELFF
j_call: TRBJ1-5; v_call: TRBV6-1; cdr3_aa: CASSRTQGSNQPQHF
j_call: TRBJ1-6; v_call: TRBV27; cdr3_aa: CASSLGDSPLHF
j_call: TRBJ2-5; v_call: TRBV7-9; cdr3_aa: CASSKNPGRLETQYF
j_call: TRBJ2-7; v_call: TRBV20-1; cdr3_aa: CSVLQGTSYEQYF
j_call: TRBJ2-7; v_call: TRBV5-8; cdr3_aa: CASSLSLGGRVYEQYF
j_call: TRBJ1-6; v_call: TRBV30; cdr3_aa: CAWSSPGTWFASYNSPLHF
j_call: TRBJ1-1; v_call: TRBV9; cdr3_aa: CASSASTRGTEAFF
j_call: TRBJ2-6; v_call: TRBV9; cdr3_aa: CASSDGTGPSGANVLTF
j_call: TRBJ2-2; v_call: TRBV12-3/TRBV12-4; cdr3_aa: CASSLRTKIGELFF
j_call: TRBJ1-1; v_call: TRBV7-9; cdr3_aa: CASSKSGQNTEAFF
j_call: TRBJ1-1; v_call: TRBV28; cdr3_aa: CASSFQRTEAFF
j_call: TRBJ1-1; v_call: TRBV5-4; cdr3_aa: CASSSGNEAFF
j_call: TRBJ2-2; v_call: TRBV9; cdr3_aa: CASSARLAGSTGELFF
j_call: TRBJ2-5; v_call: TRBV12-3/TRBV12-4; cdr3_aa: CASSFVTSDQETQYF
j_call: TRBJ2-5; v_call: TRBV12-3/TRBV12-4; cdr3_aa: CASSPKQGVQETQYF